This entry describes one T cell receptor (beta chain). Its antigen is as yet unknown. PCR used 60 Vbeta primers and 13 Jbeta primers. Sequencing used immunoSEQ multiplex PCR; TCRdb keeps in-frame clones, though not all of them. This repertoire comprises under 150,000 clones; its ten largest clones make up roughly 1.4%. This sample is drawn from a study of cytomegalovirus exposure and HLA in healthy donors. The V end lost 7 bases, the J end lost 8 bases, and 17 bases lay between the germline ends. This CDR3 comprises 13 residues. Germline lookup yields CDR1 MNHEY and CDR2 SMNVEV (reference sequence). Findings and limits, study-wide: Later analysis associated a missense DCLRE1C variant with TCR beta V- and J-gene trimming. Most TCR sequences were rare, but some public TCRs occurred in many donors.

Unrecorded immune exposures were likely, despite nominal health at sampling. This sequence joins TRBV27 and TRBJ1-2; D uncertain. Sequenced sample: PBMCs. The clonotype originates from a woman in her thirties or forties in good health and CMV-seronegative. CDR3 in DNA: TGTGCCAGCAAAACGGGGTCGGCAGGCGGCTACACCTTC. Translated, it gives CASKTGSAGGYTF.